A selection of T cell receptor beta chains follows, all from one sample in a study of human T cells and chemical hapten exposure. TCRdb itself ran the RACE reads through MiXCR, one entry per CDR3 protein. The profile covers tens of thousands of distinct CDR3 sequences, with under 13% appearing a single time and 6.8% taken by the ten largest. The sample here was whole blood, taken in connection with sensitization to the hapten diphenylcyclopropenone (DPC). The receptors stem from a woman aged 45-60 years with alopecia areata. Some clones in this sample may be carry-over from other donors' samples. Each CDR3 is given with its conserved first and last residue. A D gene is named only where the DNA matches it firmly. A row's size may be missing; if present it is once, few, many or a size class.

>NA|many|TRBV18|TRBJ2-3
CASSPVTLAGVGTDTQYF
TGTGCCAGCTCACCAGTCACCCTGGCCGGGGTGGGCACAGATACGCAGTATTTT
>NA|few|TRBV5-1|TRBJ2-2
CASSPGTAELFF
TGCGCCAGCAGCCCGGGGACGGCGGAGCTGTTTTTT
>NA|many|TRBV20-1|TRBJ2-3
CSAPGHWGSTDTQYF
TGCAGTGCTCCCGGACATTGGGGTAGCACAGATACGCAGTATTTT
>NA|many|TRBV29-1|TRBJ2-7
CSVGAGVYEQYF
TGCAGCGTTGGAGCAGGTGTCTACGAGCAGTACTTC
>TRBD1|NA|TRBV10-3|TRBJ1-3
CAISDIQGAGNTIYF
TGTGCCATCAGTGACATCCAGGGGGCTGGAAACACCATATATTTT
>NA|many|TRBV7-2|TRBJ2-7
CASSLGSLRSYEQYF
TGTGCCAGCAGCTTAGGGTCTTTGAGGTCCTACGAGCAGTACTTC
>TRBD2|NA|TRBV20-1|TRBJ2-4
CSARIAGAKNIQYF
TGCAGTGCTAGAATAGCGGGCGCCAAAAACATTCAGTACTTC
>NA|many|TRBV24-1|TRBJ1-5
CATSDSFGGEDQPQHF
TGTGCCACCAGTGATTCTTTCGGCGGAGAGGATCAGCCCCAGCATTTT
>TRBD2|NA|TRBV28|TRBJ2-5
CASSSGGARETQYF
TGTGCCAGCAGTTCCGGGGGGGCGCGAGAGACCCAGTACTTC
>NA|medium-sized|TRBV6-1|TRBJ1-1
CASSNEVMNTEAFF
TGTGCCAGCAGTAATGAAGTCATGAACACTGAAGCTTTCTTT